The 8 T cell receptor beta chains presented below share a single source sample, sequenced in a study of blood T cell repertoires in COVID-19. Data came from immunoSEQ multiplex PCR; TCRdb stores just in-frame clones and leaves some out. The profile shows 65,000 to 85,000 clones, 70% to 80% of them singletons. Sequences were obtained from peripheral blood. These receptors were collected from a woman of 80 years or more with active or convalescent COVID-19.

Only a few counts were recorded for this clone. The rearrangement links TRBV25-1 to TRBJ2-3; D gene ambiguous. CDR1 MGHDK and CDR2 SYGVNS come from the germline V gene. V shed 8 bases and J shed 2 bases, with 14 bases lying between them. This CDR3 has 14 amino acids. The DNA of the CDR3 is TGTGCCAGCGTGCTCCACGGGTCCACAGATACGCAGTATTTT. As protein: CASVLHGSTDTQYF.

This clone was observed a few times. V and J are TRBV6-9 and TRBJ1-2, with no clear D. CDR1 and CDR2 (germline): MNHGY, SVAAGI. This CDR3 has 14 residues. Between the trimmed V and J ends, which lost 2 bases and 8 bases, there was a span of 15 bases. The CDR3 sequence: CASSYGEGLGGYTF. The CDR3 DNA is TGTGCCAGCAGTTATGGGGAGGGTTTGGGGGGCTACACCTTC.

CDR3 protein: CASTAGNTEAFF. CDR3 DNA sequence: TGTGCCAGCACGGCGGGAAACACTGAAGCTTTCTTT. The V call is TRBV9, the J call TRBJ1-1; no firm D call. The CDR3 totals 12 residues. V shed 6 bases and J shed 2 bases, with 8 bases lying between them. The germline V gene has CDR1 SGDLS and CDR2 YYNGEE.

The rearrangement joins TRBV15 to TRBJ1-2, with D possibly TRBD1 on 6 matching bases. Trimming cost V 0 bases and J 2 bases, with 22 bases left between them. Germline V lookup: CDR1 LNHNV, CDR2 YYDKDF (reference sequence). The CDR3 length is 19 residues. This chain's CDR3 is CATSRDRVGQGWNNYGYTF. Here the CDR3 DNA reads TGTGCCACCAGCAGAGATAGGGTGGGGCAGGGGTGGAACAACTATGGCTACACCTTC.

J is TRBJ1-1 and V is TRBV19; a possible D gene is TRBD1 (5 bases). Germline CDR1 LNHDA, CDR2 SQIVND (reference sequence). V was cut by 3 bases and J by 1 base, with 12 bases left in between. The CDR3 totals 15 residues. The CDR3 DNA is TGTGCCAGTAGTATGTTCAGGGAATGGAACACTGAAGCTTTCTTT. Protein product: CASSMFREWNTEAFF.

This clone came up a few times. The chain joins TRBV9 to TRBJ2-3; D unclear. CDR1 is SGDLS and CDR2 is YYNGEE in the germline V gene. The CDR3 is 14 residues long. Trimming cost V 1 base and J 0 bases, with 6 bases left between them. The CDR3 region has the DNA TGTGCCAGCAGCGTAACTACTAGCACAGATACGCAGTATTTT. Its translation: CASSVTTSTDTQYF.

The V call is TRBV4-3, the J call TRBJ2-3, with TRBD1 as a possible D gene (6 bases). Between the trimmed V and J ends, which lost 2 bases and 6 bases, there was a span of 24 bases. This CDR3 region has 18 residues. CDR1 and CDR2 from the germline V gene are LGHNA and YSLEER. The CDR3 nucleotides read TGCGCCAGCAGCCAACGGGCTACAGGGATTATCGGCCCGGATACGCAGTATTTT. Translation: CASSQRATGIIGPDTQYF.

This chain joins TRBV7-8 and TRBJ1-1; the D gene is possibly TRBD1 (5 bases). The V gene lost 4 bases and the J gene lost 9 bases, with 15 bases spanning the gap. The CDR3 is 13 residues long. Germline V gives CDR1 SGHVS, CDR2 FQNEAQ. CDR3 sequence: CASSSRQGSKAFF. The DNA of the CDR3 is TGTGCCAGCAGCTCGAGGCAGGGATCGAAAGCTTTCTTT.